The 29 T cell receptor beta chains presented below share a single source sample, sequenced in a study of early T cells in non-severe SARS-CoV-2 infection. TCRdb re-derived calls from the 5' RACE reads in MiXCR, one entry per CDR3 protein. The sample lists about 69,000 distinct CDR3 sequences, approximately 15% occurring once. Material for sequencing was whole blood. These receptors came from an adult who was a healthcare worker with PCR-confirmed SARS-CoV-2 infection or an uninfected control (not recorded which).

The rearrangement links TRBV5-1 to TRBJ2-1; 7 nucleotides agree with TRBD1. Losses at the gene ends were 7 bases for V and 0 bases for J; bases not matched to a gene: 7. The germline CDR1 and CDR2 sequences are SGHRS and YFSETQ. The CDR3 contains 15 residues. CDR3 amino acids: CASGVRDSSYNEQFF. CDR3 bases: TGCGCCAGCGGGGTGAGGGACAGCTCCTACAATGAGCAGTTCTTC.

The table lists this clonotype with a few counts. CDR3 nucleotide sequence: TGTGCCAGCAGTCTACAGGAAAACTATGGCTACACCTTC. Amino acids: CASSLQENYGYTF. The chain uses TRBV6-2 or TRBV6-3 and TRBJ1-2; tentatively, D is TRBD1 (5 bases). The germline V and J ends were trimmed by 5 bases and 2 bases, with 9 bases remaining between them. The CDR3 has 13 amino acids. The germline gives CDR1 MNHEY, CDR2 SVGEGT.

The chain uses TRBV12-5 and TRBJ2-3; 9 bases are shared with TRBD1. The germline CDR1 and CDR2 sequences are LGHNT and FRNRAP. This CDR3 spans 20 amino acids. With V trimmed by 3 bases and J by 2 bases, 18 bases remained unmatched. The CDR3 here is CASGLDSRPSYRGPTDTQYF. CDR3 bases: TGTGCTAGTGGTTTAGACTCCCGACCCTCGTACAGGGGGCCCACAGATACGCAGTATTTT. The full variable domain, with the rest looked up from reference TRBV12-5 and TRBJ2-3, is DARVTQTPRHKVTEMGQEVTMRCQPILGHNTVFWYRQTMMQGLELLAYFRNRAPLDDSGMPKDRFSAEMPDATLATLKIQPSEPRDSAVYFCASGLDSRPSYRGPTDTQYFGPGTRLTVL.

This clonotype was counted only a few times. CDR3 sequence: CSAPGSSNEKLFF. As DNA, the CDR3 is TGCAGTGCTCCGGGATCCTCTAATGAAAAACTGTTTTTT. The chain joins TRBV20-1 to TRBJ1-4; no clear D. Germline V gene lookup returns CDR1 DFQATT and CDR2 SNEGSKA (reference sequence). V lost 5 bases to trimming and J lost 3 bases, with 10 bases between them. The CDR3 is 13 residues long.

This clonotype was recorded a few times. The chain recombines TRBV20-1 with TRBJ2-7; either TRBD1 or TRBD2 may supply D (5 bases each). Trimming cost V 3 bases and J 5 bases, with 8 bases left between them. This CDR3 has 11 amino acids. The germline V gene has CDR1 DFQATT and CDR2 SNEGSKA (reference sequence). CDR3 nucleotide sequence: TGCAGTGCTAGGGTGGGGGACGAGCAGTACTTC. Its translation is CSARVGDEQYF.

This rearrangement joins TRBV6-5 to TRBJ1-6; possibly TRBD1 for D (6 bases). Germline values: CDR1 MNHEY, CDR2 SVGAGI. V dropped 0 bases and J dropped 7 bases, with 10 bases sitting between them. The CDR3 has 15 amino acids. This chain's CDR3 is CASSYSRTANSPLHF. DNA of the CDR3: TGTGCCAGCAGTTACTCCCGGACAGCCAATTCACCCCTCCACTTT.

This clonotype was picked up a small number of times. The genes are TRBV5-5 and TRBJ1-1, with 9 bases matching TRBD1. The CDR3 is 14 residues long. V shed 4 bases and J 7 bases; nucleotides not matched to a gene: 8. CDR1 SGHKS and CDR2 YYEKEE come from the germline V gene (reference sequence). CDR3 sequence: CASSRPGQGFEAFF. As DNA, the CDR3 is TGTGCCAGCAGCCGACCGGGACAGGGTTTTGAAGCTTTCTTT.

J is TRBJ2-2 and V is TRBV5-1; D call uncertain. The length of the CDR3 is 17 residues. V was shortened by 3 bases and J by 0 bases, with 15 bases between the two germline ends. Per the germline V gene, CDR1 is SGHRS and CDR2 is YFSETQ. CDR3 residues: CASSYSWTRANTGELFF. The CDR3 region has the DNA TGCGCCAGCAGCTATTCCTGGACCCGCGCGAACACCGGGGAGCTGTTTTTT.

V usage is TRBV6-6 and J usage is TRBJ2-7, with TRBD1 identical over 9 bases. The junction had 5 bases not matched to a gene; V was cut back by 0 bases and J by 5 bases. CDR3 length: 15 residues. The V gene's germline CDR1 is MNHNY and CDR2 SVGAGI (reference sequence). CDR3 region: CASSYSGGTGNEQYF. In nucleotides, the CDR3 is TGTGCCAGCAGTTACTCGGGCGGGACAGGGAACGAGCAGTACTTC.

The sample holds a few counts of this clonotype. The DNA of the CDR3 is TGTGCCAGCAGCCACTTTAAGCCGGGGGGACAGTCCTACGAGCAGTACTTC. Its protein product is CASSHFKPGGQSYEQYF. The genes are TRBV14 and TRBJ2-7; D tentatively reads TRBD1 or TRBD2 (7 bases each). This CDR3 is 17 amino acids long. The germline V and J ends were trimmed by 3 bases and 1 base, with 19 bases remaining between them. The germline V gene encodes CDR1 SGHDN and CDR2 FVKESK.

The V gene is TRBV7-9, the J gene TRBJ1-6; D unresolved. This CDR3 comprises 15 residues. The germline V gene encodes CDR1 SEHNR and CDR2 FQNEAQ (reference sequence). V gave up 1 base and J gave up 8 bases, with 12 bases separating them. CDR3 bases: TGTGCCAGCAGCTTAGGAGGCAGCGACTATTCACCCCTCCACTTT. Amino acid sequence: CASSLGGSDYSPLHF.

CDR3 protein: CASSEVHRVSPLHF. The DNA of the CDR3 is TGTGCCAGCAGTGAAGTCCACAGGGTTTCACCCCTCCACTTT. This sequence joins TRBV6-1 and TRBJ1-6; D is perhaps TRBD1 (6 bases). The CDR3 spans 14 residues. Trimming removed 1 base from V and 9 bases from J, with 10 bases in between. CDR1 MNHNS and CDR2 SASEGT come from the germline V gene.

This clonotype showed up just a few times. The rearrangement joins TRBV7-8 to TRBJ2-3; 10 nucleotides align to TRBD2. V lost 5 bases, J lost 6 bases, and 8 bases stayed unmatched. The germline CDR1 and CDR2 sequences are SGHVS and FQNEAQ. This CDR3 is built from 15 residues. This CDR3 is CASSQDGTSDDTQYF. The CDR3 DNA reads TGTGCCAGCAGCCAAGACGGGACTAGCGATGATACGCAGTATTTT.

This clonotype was detected only a few times. The chain joins TRBV10-3 to TRBJ2-2; 8 nucleotides line up with TRBD2. V lost 7 bases, J lost 3 bases, and 4 bases stayed unmatched. The CDR3 is made up of 14 amino acids. Per germline, CDR1 ENHRY and CDR2 SYGVKD. The CDR3 spells CAINRGGDTGELFF. The CDR3 DNA reads as TGTGCCATCAATCGGGGGGGCGACACCGGGGAGCTGTTTTTT.

This clonotype was seen at least ten times. V and J are TRBV6-6 and TRBJ1-5; 10 bases align to TRBD1. Looked up from germline, CDR1 is MNHNY and CDR2 is SVGAGI (reference sequence). CDR3 length: 16 residues. The trim removed 2 bases at V and 0 bases at J, leaving 1 base unmatched. The CDR3 sequence: CASSYGTGDSNQPQHF. CDR3 bases: TGTGCCAGCAGTTACGGGACAGGGGATAGCAATCAGCCCCAGCATTTT.

This clonotype appeared many times. The chain links TRBV6-1 to TRBJ1-2, with D perhaps TRBD1 (5 bases). The germline V gene has CDR1 MNHNS and CDR2 SASEGT. CDR3 size: 15 residues. Trimming left V 1 base short and J 4 bases short, with 13 bases between. CDR3 loop: CASSEVPDRAYGYTF. In nucleotides, the CDR3 is TGTGCCAGCAGTGAAGTTCCCGACAGAGCCTATGGCTACACCTTC.

This clonotype showed up many times. The chain employs TRBV2 and TRBJ1-3; tentative D call: TRBD1 (6 bases). CDR3 length: 15 residues. CDR1 and CDR2 from the germline V gene are SNHLY and FYNNEI. V lost 4 bases to trimming and J lost 4 bases, with 14 bases between them. CDR3 in amino acids: CASSGRDTLGNTIYF. CDR3 coding DNA: TGTGCCAGCAGTGGCCGGGACACCTTGGGAAACACCATATATTTT.

This clonotype was seen many times. The CDR3 nucleotides read TGTGCCAGCAGCCGTGGGGACAGGGCTAATGAAAAACTGTTTTTT. It encodes CASSRGDRANEKLFF. This rearrangement joins TRBV6-1 to TRBJ1-4, with 9 nucleotides matching TRBD1. The V segment lost 6 bases and the J segment 3 bases; nucleotides outside the gene matches: 5. The CDR3 loop spans 15 amino acids. Germline assignment: CDR1 MNHNS and CDR2 SASEGT.

This clonotype was seen a handful of times. The chain combines TRBV2 with TRBJ1-3; no definite D call. Germline values: CDR1 SNHLY, CDR2 FYNNEI. The ends were cut back, 3 bases at V and 3 bases at J, with 0 bases in the middle. CDR3 length equals 11 residues. The CDR3 protein is CASSDGNTIYF. The CDR3 nucleotides are TGTGCCAGCAGTGATGGAAACACCATATATTTT.

This clonotype was seen a handful of times. This CDR3 reads CASSLEGNPGDNEQFF. Here the CDR3 DNA reads TGCGCCAGCAGCCTAGAGGGTAACCCTGGGGACAATGAGCAGTTCTTC. The chain joins TRBV4-3 to TRBJ2-1; D is possibly TRBD2 (5 bases). The CDR3 spans 16 residues. V lost 4 bases, J lost 5 bases, and 18 bases lay in between. The germline CDR1 and CDR2 sequences are LGHNA and YSLEER.

There are many counts of this clonotype. The chain carries TRBV18 and TRBJ2-3; D uncertain. Germline V gives CDR1 KGHSH, CDR2 LQKENI. Trimming stripped 2 bases from V and 4 bases from J, with 4 bases between. The CDR3 covers 12 residues. CDR3 region: CASSPSSDTQYF. The DNA for the CDR3 is TGTGCCAGCTCACCATCTTCAGATACGCAGTATTTT.

Only a few counts were recorded for this clonotype. The chain uses TRBV10-2 and TRBJ1-4; maybe TRBD1 (5 bases). The CDR3 length is 12 residues. From germline, CDR1 is WSHSY and CDR2 SAAADI. V was pared by 6 bases and J by 8 bases, with 10 bases between. The CDR3 loop reads CASSQNREKLFF. Here the CDR3 DNA reads TGCGCCAGCAGCCAAAACAGGGAAAAACTGTTTTTT.

Ten or more counts support this clonotype. This sequence joins TRBV12-3 or TRBV12-4 and TRBJ1-1; D is ambiguous. CDR3 length: 12 residues. With 4 bases removed from V and 5 bases from J, the gap between germline ends came to 8 bases. The CDR3 sequence: CASSSQVTEAFF. CDR3 DNA sequence: TGTGCCAGCAGTTCCCAGGTGACTGAAGCTTTCTTT.

The table lists this clonotype with a few counts. The chain is built from TRBV29-1 and TRBJ1-1; perhaps TRBD1 as D (5 bases). This CDR3 contains 13 residues. Trimming took 5 bases from V and 0 from J, leaving 10 bases between them. Germline CDR1 reads SQVTM; CDR2 reads ANQGSEA. The CDR3 reads CSVTTVMNTEAFF. The CDR3 DNA is TGCAGCGTTACGACAGTCATGAACACTGAAGCTTTCTTT.

The chain couples TRBV29-1 to TRBJ2-7, with 8 bases aligning to TRBD1. Looked up from germline, CDR1 is SQVTM and CDR2 is ANQGSEA. The CDR3 is 14 residues long. With 6 bases clipped from V and 0 bases from J, the junction kept 7 bases outside the gene matches. The CDR3 nucleotides are TGCAGCGTCGCTGGGACAGGCGTCTCCTACGAGCAGTACTTC. It encodes CSVAGTGVSYEQYF.

This clonotype has ten or more counts. The chain combines TRBV29-1 with TRBJ1-1, with no clear D. The CDR3 runs 12 residues. V shed 0 bases and J shed 5 bases, with 7 bases lying between them. Germline V CDR1 and CDR2: SQVTM, ANQGSEA. DNA for the CDR3: TGCAGCGTTGAAGATGCGGGAACTGAAGCTTTCTTT. Its protein is CSVEDAGTEAFF.

There are a few counts of this clonotype. V gene TRBV3-1 combines with J gene TRBJ2-1, with TRBD1 matching 10 bases. J lost 6 bases, V lost 6 bases, and 8 bases had no gene match. Germline-derived CDR1 and CDR2 are LGHDT and YNNKEL (reference sequence). There are 15 residues in the CDR3. The CDR3 DNA reads TGTGCCAGCAGGTACCGGGACAGGGGCCTCAATGAGCAGTTCTTC. The encoded protein is CASRYRDRGLNEQFF.

The rearrangement links TRBV6-6 to TRBJ2-3; no definite D call. The V and J ends lost 6 bases and 4 bases respectively, with 8 bases between them. The CDR3 spans 12 residues. The germline gives CDR1 MNHNY, CDR2 SVGAGI (reference sequence). The CDR3 loop is CASSFTSDTQYF. The CDR3, as DNA: TGTGCCAGCAGCTTTACATCAGATACGCAGTATTTT.

The gene calls are TRBV11-2 and TRBJ2-1; 12 bases are a match to TRBD2. Germline V CDR1 and CDR2: SGHAT, FQNNGV. The CDR3 loop spans 18 amino acids. The V gene end was trimmed by 5 bases and the J gene end by 0 bases; junction bases not matched to a gene: 8. CDR3 in amino acids: CASSKTSGGFSSYNEQFF. The CDR3, as DNA: TGTGCCAGCAGCAAGACTAGCGGGGGCTTTAGCTCCTACAATGAGCAGTTCTTC.